These 5 T cell receptor beta chains were all obtained from the same sample, sequenced in a study of T-cell reconstitution after alpha-beta-depleted transplantation in children. Preparation of the TCRbeta library involved a method that used unique molecular identifiers. In TCRdb, the PCR reads were re-called with MiXCR into one record per CDR3 protein. The sample carries around 380,000 distinct CDR3 sequences, about 11% recorded once. Specimen: PBMCs from the stem cell graft donor, collected from the stem cell graft. These TCRs come from a human donor who donated a stem cell graft to a child with acute myeloid leukemia.

This clonotype showed up just a few times. This chain uses TRBV7-2 with TRBJ1-5; no clear D gene. Trimming stripped 1 base from V and 0 bases from J, with 7 bases between. This CDR3 has 15 amino acids. The germline gives CDR1 SGHTA, CDR2 FQGNSA. The CDR3 sequence is CASSLVAYSNQPQHF. The CDR3 DNA sequence: TGTGCCAGCAGCTTAGTCGCCTATAGCAATCAGCCCCAGCATTTT.

V is TRBV20-1 and J is TRBJ1-2; no reliable D call. The CDR3 is 11 amino acids. CDR1 is DFQATT, CDR2 SNEGSKA, per germline (reference sequence). V lost 2 bases to trimming and J lost 8 bases, with 9 bases between them. The CDR3 protein is CSARWEQGYTF. In DNA form, the CDR3 reads TGCAGTGCTAGATGGGAACAAGGCTACACCTTC.

Only a few counts were recorded for this clonotype. The chain joins TRBV11-3 to TRBJ2-3; D unclear. The V gene's germline CDR1 is SGHNT and CDR2 YENEEA. V was cut by 1 base and J by 1 base, with 12 bases left in between. CDR3 length: 16 amino acids. CDR3: CASSLATGFGTDTQYF. CDR3 sequence (DNA): TGTGCCAGCAGCTTAGCCACTGGGTTTGGCACAGATACGCAGTATTTT.

The sample holds many counts of this clonotype. The V gene is TRBV6-1, the J gene TRBJ2-3, with 10 bases matching TRBD1. The CDR3 runs 16 residues. Looked up from germline, CDR1 is MNHNS and CDR2 is SASEGT. V lost 6 bases to trimming and J lost 0 bases; unmatched junction nucleotides: 6. CDR3 residues: CASSWTGGVSTDTQYF. CDR3 nucleotides: TGTGCCAGCAGCTGGACAGGGGGTGTGAGCACAGATACGCAGTATTTT.

This clonotype was counted between two and nine times. The chain carries TRBV27 and TRBJ2-2, with TRBD1 matching 11 bases. CDR1 MNHEY and CDR2 SMNVEV come from the germline V gene (reference sequence). The CDR3 runs to 17 residues. The V segment lost 6 bases and the J segment 6 bases; nucleotides outside the gene matches: 12. CDR3 region: CASRALTGTGGAGELFF. In DNA, the CDR3 is TGTGCCAGCAGAGCTCTCACCGGGACAGGGGGAGCCGGGGAGCTGTTTTTT.